This T cell receptor (beta chain) comes out of a study of T cells in Graves' hyperthyroidism and ophthalmopathy. Study-level results: The authors' 13 V-J model separated ophthalmopathy from stable hyperthyroidism. Expanded thyroid clonotypes (above 0.001) were mostly also found in blood.

CDR1 and CDR2 (germline): SGHRS, YFSETQ. The trim removed 4 bases at V and 7 bases at J, leaving 11 bases unmatched. The CDR3 loop spans 16 amino acids. As concerns this clonotype: Its matching antigen is unknown.

The investigators amplified TCR beta CDR3 regions from RNA transcripts. During a first-round RT-PCR of the TCR CDR3, the HTBI primer set was used. TCRdb analysed the multiplex PCR reads with MiXCR anew, one entry per CDR3 protein. The table shows about 660,000 distinct CDR3 sequences, with 45% occurring only once. Investigators excluded patients with uncontrolled infection, other autoimmune disease, pregnancy or lactation. Diagnoses were established using clinical symptoms, serum thyroxine and TRAb, thyroid ultrasound and orbital computed tomography. The chain links TRBV5-1 to TRBJ2-2, with 9 nucleotides matching TRBD2. This TCR was recovered from an adult man with Graves' disease, either hyperthyroidism or ophthalmopathy (not recorded which). Sample: peripheral blood or thyroid tissue (not recorded which). The CDR3 bases are TGCGCCAGCAGCACCGGACTAGCGCTCCGGGGCGGGGAGCTGTTTTTT. The encoded protein is CASSTGLALRGGELFF.